Here is one TCR beta chain with its context. The antigen is not known. Researchers ran the PCR with 60 Vbeta and 13 Jbeta primers. The assay was immunoSEQ multiplex PCR, and TCRdb's table has in-frame clones only and misses some. Of 72,000 or so clones detected, just under 75% appear once; the ten largest clones hold approximately 10%. This sample is part of a study of cytomegalovirus exposure and HLA in healthy donors. Study-wide results and limits: Per a later analysis, HLA-associated TCR beta chains showed more clonal expansion than other, equally common TCR beta chains.

The CDR3 runs to 15 residues. Germline V gene data show CDR1 as LNHDA and CDR2 as SQIVND (reference sequence). V lost 4 bases to trimming and J lost 6 bases, with 16 bases between them. Material: PBMCs. This clonotype originated in a human donor in good health. The chain joins TRBV19 to TRBJ2-4; D gene uncertain. For the CDR3, the DNA is TGTGCCAGTAGTACCCCTAGACGCCTCATAAACATTCAGTACTTC. Amino acids: CASSTPRRLINIQYF.